Included here is one T cell receptor (beta chain) sequence, with context. These data belong to a study of blood T cell repertoires in COVID-19. Study background: Some COVID-19 samples were acute and others convalescent; all came from the United States, Italy and Spain. PBMCs, B-cell-depleted T cells, or T cells were the source of the cDNA or gDNA that made up the material.

The CDR3 consists of 13 residues. The V end was cut by 5 bases, the J end by 1 base, with 8 bases between. CDR1 is SEHNR, CDR2 FQNEAQ, per germline (reference sequence). The authors' processing: The assay estimated nucleated cells by amplifying reference gene primers. Only in-frame clones appear in the TCRdb table, and some are missing; sequencing was by immunoSEQ multiplex PCR. The V and J calls and clone size were taken over from that table, and D and trimming were inferred from the DNA. The repertoire holds roughly 120,000 clones, with roughly 87% as singletons. This sequence originates from a human donor in a cohort sampled during active COVID-19. V is TRBV7-9 and J is TRBJ1-1, with D possibly TRBD1 on 5 matching bases. Sequenced input: peripheral blood. CDR3 loop: CASSQTGNTEAFF. CDR3 nucleotide sequence: TGTGCCAGCAGCCAAACAGGGAACACTGAAGCTTTCTTT.